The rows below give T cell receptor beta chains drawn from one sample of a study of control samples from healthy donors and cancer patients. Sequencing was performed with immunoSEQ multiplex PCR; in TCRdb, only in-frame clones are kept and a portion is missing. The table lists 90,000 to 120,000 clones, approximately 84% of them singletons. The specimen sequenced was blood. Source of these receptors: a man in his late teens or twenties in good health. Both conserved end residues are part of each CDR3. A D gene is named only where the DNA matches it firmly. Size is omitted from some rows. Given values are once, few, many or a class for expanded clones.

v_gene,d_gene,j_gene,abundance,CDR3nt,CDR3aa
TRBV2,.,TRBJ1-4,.,TGTGCCAGCAGCCCCAGTAGAACTAATGAAAAACTGTTTTTT,CASSPSRTNEKLFF
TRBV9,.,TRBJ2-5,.,TGTGCCAGCAGCGTCCAGGTCGAACCGAAAGAGACCCAGTACTTC,CASSVQVEPKETQYF
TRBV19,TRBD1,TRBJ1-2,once,TGTGCCAGTAGTATTCCGGGGACAGGAGCCAGTGGCTACACCTTC,CASSIPGTGASGYTF
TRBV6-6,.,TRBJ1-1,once,TGTGCCAGCAGCCGAGGGGGGCCTAACACTGAAGCTTTCTTT,CASSRGGPNTEAFF
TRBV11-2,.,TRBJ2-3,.,TGTGCCAGCAGCCCGCGGACACGTACAAGCACAGATACGCAGTATTTT,CASSPRTRTSTDTQYF
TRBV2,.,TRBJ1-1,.,TGTGCCAGCAGTGAGGGACGGTTGTACACTGAAGCTTTCTTT,CASSEGRLYTEAFF
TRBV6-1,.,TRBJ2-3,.,TGTGCCAGCAGTGAATTTCAGGCGCCGGGGGATACGCAGTATTTT,CASSEFQAPGDTQYF
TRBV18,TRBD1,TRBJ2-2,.,TGTGCCAGCTCACCGGACAGGGGAGGAGACACCGGGGAGCTGTTTTTT,CASSPDRGGDTGELFF
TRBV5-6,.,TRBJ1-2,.,TGTGCCAGCAGCTTGAGGCCCTATGGCTACACCTTC,CASSLRPYGYTF
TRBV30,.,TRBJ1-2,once,TGTGCCTGGAGTGTCTCGGTTTGGGGCTATGGCTACACCTTC,CAWSVSVWGYGYTF
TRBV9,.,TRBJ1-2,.,TGTGCCAGCAGCGTCCTCCCGGTCGGGGGCTCCTATGGCTACACCTTC,CASSVLPVGGSYGYTF
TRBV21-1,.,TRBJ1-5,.,TGTGCCAGCAGCCCGCATGGCGGAGGGCCCCAGCATTTT,CASSPHGGGPQHF
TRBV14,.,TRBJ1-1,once,TGTGCCAGCAGCCAATTTGGGTCCACTGAAGCTTTCTTT,CASSQFGSTEAFF
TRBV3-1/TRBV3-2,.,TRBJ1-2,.,TGTGCCAGCAGCCCCGGTCGGCAGGCAAGCCTAAATGGCTACACCTTC,CASSPGRQASLNGYTF
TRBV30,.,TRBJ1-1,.,TGTGCCTGGAGTGTAGTCGCTAACACTGAAGCTTTCTTT,CAWSVVANTEAFF
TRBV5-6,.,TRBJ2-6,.,TGTGCCAGCAGCCACACTCTTGCGGTTACGGACTCTGGGGCCAACGTCCTGACTTTC,CASSHTLAVTDSGANVLTF
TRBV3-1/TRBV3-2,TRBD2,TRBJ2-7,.,TGTGCCAGCAGCCTCCGGACTAGCGGGGGCGAGCAGTACTTC,CASSLRTSGGEQYF